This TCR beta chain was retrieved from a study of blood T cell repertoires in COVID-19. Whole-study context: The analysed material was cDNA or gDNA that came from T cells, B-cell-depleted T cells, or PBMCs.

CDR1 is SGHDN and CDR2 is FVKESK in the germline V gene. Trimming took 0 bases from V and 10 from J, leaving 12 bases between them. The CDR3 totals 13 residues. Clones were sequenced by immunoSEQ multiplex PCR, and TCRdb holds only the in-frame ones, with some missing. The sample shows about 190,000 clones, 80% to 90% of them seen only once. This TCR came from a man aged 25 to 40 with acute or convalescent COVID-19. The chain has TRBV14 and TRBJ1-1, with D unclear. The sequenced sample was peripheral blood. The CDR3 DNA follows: TGTGCCAGCAGCCAAGATCTAGCAGTTCGAGCTTTCTTT. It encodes CASSQDLAVRAFF.